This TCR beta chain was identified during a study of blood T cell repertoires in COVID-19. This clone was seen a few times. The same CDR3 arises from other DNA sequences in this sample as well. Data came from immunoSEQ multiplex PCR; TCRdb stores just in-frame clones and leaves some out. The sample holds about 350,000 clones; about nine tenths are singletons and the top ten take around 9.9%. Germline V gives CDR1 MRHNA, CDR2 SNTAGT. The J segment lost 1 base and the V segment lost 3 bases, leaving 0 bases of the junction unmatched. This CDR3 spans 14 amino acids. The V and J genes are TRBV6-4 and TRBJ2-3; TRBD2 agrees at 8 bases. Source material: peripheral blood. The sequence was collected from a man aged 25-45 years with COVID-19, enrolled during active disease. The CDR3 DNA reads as TGTGCCAGCAGTGAGACTAGCGGCACAGATACGCAGTATTTT. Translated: CASSETSGTDTQYF.